This entry features one TCR beta chain sequence. What it recognizes is unknown. This CDR3 has 14 residues. Germline lookup yields CDR1 ENHRY and CDR2 SYGVKD. Trimming removed 2 bases from V and 6 bases from J, with 14 bases in between. This record comes from a study of CD8+ T cells in alopecia areata. About the study: It was oral tofacitinib, at 5 to 10 mg twice daily, that treated patients received. Patients remained on tofacitinib for 6 to 18 months and then went 6 months without it. Notes on the study in general: Tofacitinib significantly reduced both scalp clonality and expanded CD8+ clones among the top 100. It was less clear whether patients shared TCRs than it was in mice, possibly because of HLA.

Sequencing templates came from extracted RNA that was reverse transcribed into cDNA. Profiling relied on immunoSEQ multiplex PCR, and the TCRdb table lists in-frame clones only, not all of them. The data contain 150,000 to 200,000 clones, around 60% of them singletons. As to treatment: oral pan-JAK inhibitor, 5-10 mg twice daily. The chain employs TRBV10-3 and TRBJ2-7; maybe TRBD2 (6 bases). Sequencing used CD4+ T cells sorted from blood, obtained around week 47, from a patient treated with tofacitinib. The clonotype originates from a human donor with alopecia areata. CDR3 region: CAISERRLGGEQYF. CDR3 sequence (DNA): TGTGCCATCAGTGAGCGGCGATTGGGAGGCGAGCAGTACTTC.